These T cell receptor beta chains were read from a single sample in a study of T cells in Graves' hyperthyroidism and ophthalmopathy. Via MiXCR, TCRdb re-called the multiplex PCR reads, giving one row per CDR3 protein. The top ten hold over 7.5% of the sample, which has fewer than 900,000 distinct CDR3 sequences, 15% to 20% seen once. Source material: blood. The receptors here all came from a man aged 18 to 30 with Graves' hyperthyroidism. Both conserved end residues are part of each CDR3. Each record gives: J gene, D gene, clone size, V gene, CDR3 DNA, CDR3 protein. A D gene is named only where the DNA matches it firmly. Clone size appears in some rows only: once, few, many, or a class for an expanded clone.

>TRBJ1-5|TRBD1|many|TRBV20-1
TGCAGTGCTAGCGACAGGGCGGGCAATCAGCCCCAGCATTTT
CSASDRAGNQPQHF
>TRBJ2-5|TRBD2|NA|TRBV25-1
TGTGCCAGCAGTGCTCTAGCGGGAGTCTCCCAAGAGACCCAGTACTTC
CASSALAGVSQETQYF
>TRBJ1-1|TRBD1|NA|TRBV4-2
TGTGCCAGCAGCCAAGCAGGGGGCGAGTACACTGAAGCTTTCTTT
CASSQAGGEYTEAFF
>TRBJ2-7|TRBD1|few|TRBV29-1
TGCAGCGTGGGGACAGGTCGGGTCTCCTACGAGCAGTACTTC
CSVGTGRVSYEQYF
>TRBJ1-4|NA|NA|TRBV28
TGTGCCAGCGCCACCCGGACAAACAATGAAAAACTGTTTTTT
CASATRTNNEKLFF
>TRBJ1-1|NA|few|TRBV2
TGTGCCAGCAGTGAAGGAAGCTCAATGAACACTGAAGCTTTCTTT
CASSEGSSMNTEAFF
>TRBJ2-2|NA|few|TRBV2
TGTGCCAGCAGTGGGAGTTCACATCTCACCGGGGAGCTGTTTTTT
CASSGSSHLTGELFF
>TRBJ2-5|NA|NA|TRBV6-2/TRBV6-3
TGTGCCAGCAGTCCCTCAACGACAGACAGCGAGACCCAGTACTTC
CASSPSTTDSETQYF
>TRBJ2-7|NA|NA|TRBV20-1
TGCAGTGCTAGAGATTGGGACCTTTCGTCGGGCGAGCAGTACTTC
CSARDWDLSSGEQYF
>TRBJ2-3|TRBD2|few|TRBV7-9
TGTGCCAGCGGTAGCGGGAGGTGGGGAGATACGCAGTATTTT
CASGSGRWGDTQYF